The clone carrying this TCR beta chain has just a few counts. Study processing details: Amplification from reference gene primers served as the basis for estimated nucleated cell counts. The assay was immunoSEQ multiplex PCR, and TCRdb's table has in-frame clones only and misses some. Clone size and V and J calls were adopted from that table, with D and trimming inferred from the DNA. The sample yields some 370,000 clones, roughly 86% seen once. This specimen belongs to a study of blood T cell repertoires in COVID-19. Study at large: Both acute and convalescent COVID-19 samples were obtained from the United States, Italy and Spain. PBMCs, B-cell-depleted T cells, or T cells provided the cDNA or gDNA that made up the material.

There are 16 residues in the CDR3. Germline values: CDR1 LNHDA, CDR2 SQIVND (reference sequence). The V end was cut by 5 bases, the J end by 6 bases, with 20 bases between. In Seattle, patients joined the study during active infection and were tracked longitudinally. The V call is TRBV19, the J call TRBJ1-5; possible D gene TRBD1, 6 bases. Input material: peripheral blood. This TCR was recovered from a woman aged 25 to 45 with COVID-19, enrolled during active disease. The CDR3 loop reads CASSPMAGAAGQPQHF. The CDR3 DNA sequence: TGTGCCAGTAGTCCCATGGCAGGGGCTGCGGGTCAGCCCCAGCATTTT.